This T cell receptor beta chain was captured by sequencing in a study of shared clonotypes between healthy human individuals. In the authors' workflow: For the immunoSEQ data, sequences were junction-only without quality scores, so filtering differed. Method: immunoSEQ multiplex PCR; TCRdb's copy keeps in-frame clones and lacks some. V and J calls and clone size come straight from that table; D and trimming were deduced from the DNA. The sample has approximately 810,000 clones, about 91% seen once. CDR3 length: 15 amino acids. Trimming left V 5 bases short and J 5 bases short, with 18 bases between. Germline values: CDR1 PRHDT, CDR2 FYEKMQ (reference sequence). Naivety among CD8 cells was defined by CD45RO negativity and positive CCR7 selection, thereby excluding terminally differentiated effector memory CD45RA+ cells.

This chain links TRBV13 with TRBJ2-5, with D possibly called TRBD1 or TRBD2 (5 bases each). Specimen: naive CD8+ T cells sorted from blood. The clonotype comes from a man aged 25 to 40 in good health. DNA of the CDR3: TGTGCCAGCAGCCCTGGGACCGGGGCTAGGGAGACCCAGTACTTC. Encoded protein: CASSPGTGARETQYF.